This TCR beta chain was profiled in a study of shared clonotypes between healthy human individuals. Study-level background: CD4 naive and CD4 memory each took three plates per donor, while CD8 naive took two and CD8 memory one. Study-level results: Shared clonotypes across all four donors exceeded non-shared ones in generation probability. Clonotype sharing among donors, it was expected, would be affected by sequencing depth.

Naive CD8 isolation took CD45RO-negative cells positively selected for CCR7 and excluded terminally differentiated effector memory CD45RA+ cells. The study enrolled healthy HIV-negative adults without recent acute infections or vaccinations as donors. On this clone itself: The antigen is unknown.

Trimming cost V 6 bases and J 7 bases, with 21 bases left between them. This CDR3 is built from 15 residues. Germline CDR1 MNHEY, CDR2 SMNVEV (reference sequence). The assay was immunoSEQ multiplex PCR, and TCRdb's table has in-frame clones only and misses some. Of over 2,000,000 clones listed, roughly 93% are singletons. The chain uses TRBV27 and TRBJ1-1; maybe TRBD1 (6 bases). The TCR sequence derives from a man aged 18 to 35 in good health. Some clones in this sample may be carry-over from other donors' samples. What was sequenced was naive CD8+ T cells from PBMCs. This CDR3 reads CASRNHRGRGGEAFF. CDR3 bases: TGTGCCAGCAGGAACCATCGGGGCAGGGGTGGTGAAGCTTTCTTT.